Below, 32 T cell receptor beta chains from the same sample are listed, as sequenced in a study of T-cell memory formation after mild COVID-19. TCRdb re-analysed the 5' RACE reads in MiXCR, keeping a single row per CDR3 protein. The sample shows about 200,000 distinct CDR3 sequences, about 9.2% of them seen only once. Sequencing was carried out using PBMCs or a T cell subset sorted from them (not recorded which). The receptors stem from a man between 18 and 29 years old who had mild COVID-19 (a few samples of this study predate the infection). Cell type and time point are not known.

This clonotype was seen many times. CDR3 residues: CASRLAGGPDTQYF. In DNA, the CDR3 is TGTGCCAGTAGGCTAGCGGGGGGCCCAGATACGCAGTATTTT. The chain links TRBV27 to TRBJ2-3; 11 bases align to TRBD2. J gave up 4 bases and V 9 bases, and 6 bases lay outside the gene matches. CDR3 length: 14 amino acids. The germline V gene encodes CDR1 MNHEY and CDR2 SMNVEV (reference sequence).

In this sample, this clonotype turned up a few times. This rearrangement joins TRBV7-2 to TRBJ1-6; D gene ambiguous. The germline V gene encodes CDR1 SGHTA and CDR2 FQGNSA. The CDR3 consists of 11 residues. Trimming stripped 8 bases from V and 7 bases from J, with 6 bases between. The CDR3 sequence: CASAENSPLHF. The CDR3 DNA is TGTGCCAGCGCTGAGAATTCACCCCTCCACTTT.

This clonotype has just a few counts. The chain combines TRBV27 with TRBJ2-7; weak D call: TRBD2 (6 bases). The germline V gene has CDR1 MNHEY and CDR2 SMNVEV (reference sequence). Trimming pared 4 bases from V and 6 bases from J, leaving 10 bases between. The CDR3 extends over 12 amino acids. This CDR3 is CASSSLSGEQYV. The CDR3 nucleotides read TGTGCCAGCAGTTCCCTTAGCGGCGAGCAGTACGTC.

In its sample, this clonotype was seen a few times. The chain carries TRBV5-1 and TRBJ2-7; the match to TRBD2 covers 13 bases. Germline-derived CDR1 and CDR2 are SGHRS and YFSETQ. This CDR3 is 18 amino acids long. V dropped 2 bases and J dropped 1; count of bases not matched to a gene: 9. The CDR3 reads CASSFGLAGDRGSYEQYF. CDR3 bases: TGCGCCAGCAGCTTCGGACTAGCGGGGGATCGAGGGTCCTACGAGCAGTACTTC.

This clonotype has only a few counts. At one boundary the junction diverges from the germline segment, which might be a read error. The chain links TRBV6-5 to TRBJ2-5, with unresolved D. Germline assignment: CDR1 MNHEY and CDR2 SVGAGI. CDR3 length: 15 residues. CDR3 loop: CASSYSVRNQETQYF. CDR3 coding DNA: TGTGCCAGCAGTTACTCGGTCCGAAACCAGGAGACCCAGTACTTC.

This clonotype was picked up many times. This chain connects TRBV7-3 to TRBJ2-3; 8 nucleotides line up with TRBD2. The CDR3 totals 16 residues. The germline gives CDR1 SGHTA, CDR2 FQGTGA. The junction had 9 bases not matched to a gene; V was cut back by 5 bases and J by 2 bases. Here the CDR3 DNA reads TGTGCCAGCAGCCCCCGGGGGGGCTCCAACACAGATACGCAGTATTTT. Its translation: CASSPRGGSNTDTQYF.

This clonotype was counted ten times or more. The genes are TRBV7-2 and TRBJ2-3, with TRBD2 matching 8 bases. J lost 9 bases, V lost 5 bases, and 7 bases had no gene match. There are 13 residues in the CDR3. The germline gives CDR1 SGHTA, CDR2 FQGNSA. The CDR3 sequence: CASSPGLDQTQYF. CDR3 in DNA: TGTGCCAGCAGCCCGGGACTAGATCAAACGCAGTATTTT.

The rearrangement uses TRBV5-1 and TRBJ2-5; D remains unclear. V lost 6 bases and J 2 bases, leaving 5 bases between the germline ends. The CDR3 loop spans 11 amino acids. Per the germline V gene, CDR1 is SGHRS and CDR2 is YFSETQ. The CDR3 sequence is CASTKQETQYF. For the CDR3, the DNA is TGCGCCAGCACCAAACAAGAGACCCAGTACTTC.

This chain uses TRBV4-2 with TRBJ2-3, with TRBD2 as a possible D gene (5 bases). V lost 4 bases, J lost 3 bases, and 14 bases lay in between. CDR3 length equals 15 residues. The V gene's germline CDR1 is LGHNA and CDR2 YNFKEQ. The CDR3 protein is CASSRPDLRTDTQYF. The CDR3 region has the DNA TGTGCCAGCAGCCGCCCGGACTTGAGGACAGATACGCAGTATTTT.

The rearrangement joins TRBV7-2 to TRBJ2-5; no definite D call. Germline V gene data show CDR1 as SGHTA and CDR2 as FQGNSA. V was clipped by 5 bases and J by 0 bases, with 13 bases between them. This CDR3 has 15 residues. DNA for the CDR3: TGTGCCAGCAGCCCCGTCCGTGGGTACCAAGAGACCCAGTACTTC. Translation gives CASSPVRGYQETQYF.

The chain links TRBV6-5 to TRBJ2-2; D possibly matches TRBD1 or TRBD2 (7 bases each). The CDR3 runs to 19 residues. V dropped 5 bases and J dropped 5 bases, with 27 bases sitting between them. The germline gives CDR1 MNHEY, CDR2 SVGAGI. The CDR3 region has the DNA TGTGCCAGCAGTACACTACGCCAAGAATCAGGGGGAGGGACCGGGGAGCTGTTTTTT. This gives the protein CASSTLRQESGGGTGELFF.

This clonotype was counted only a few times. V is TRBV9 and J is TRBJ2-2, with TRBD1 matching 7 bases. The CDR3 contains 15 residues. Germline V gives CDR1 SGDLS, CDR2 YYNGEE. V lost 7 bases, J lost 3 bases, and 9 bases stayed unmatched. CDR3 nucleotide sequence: TGTGCCAGCCGTCCGACAGGGACCTACACCGGGGAGCTGTTTTTT. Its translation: CASRPTGTYTGELFF.

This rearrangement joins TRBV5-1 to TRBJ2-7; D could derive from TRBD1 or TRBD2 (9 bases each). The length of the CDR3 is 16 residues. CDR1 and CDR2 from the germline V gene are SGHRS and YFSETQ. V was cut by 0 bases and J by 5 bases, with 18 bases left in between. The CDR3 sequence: CASSLVRGGQGNEQYF. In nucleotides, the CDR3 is TGCGCCAGCAGCTTGGTGCGGGGGGGACAGGGCAACGAGCAGTACTTC.

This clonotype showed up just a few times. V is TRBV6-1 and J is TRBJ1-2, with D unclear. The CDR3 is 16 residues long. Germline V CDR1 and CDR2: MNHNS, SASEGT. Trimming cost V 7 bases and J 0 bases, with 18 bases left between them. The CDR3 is CASMSRINRANYGYTF. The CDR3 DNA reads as TGTGCCAGCATGAGCAGAATTAATAGAGCTAACTATGGCTACACCTTC.

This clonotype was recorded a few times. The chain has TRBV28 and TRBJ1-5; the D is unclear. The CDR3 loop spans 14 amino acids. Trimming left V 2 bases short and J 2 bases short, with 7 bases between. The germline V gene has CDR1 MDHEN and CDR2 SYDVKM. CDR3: CASSLVHRNQPQHF. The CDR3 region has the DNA TGTGCCAGCAGTTTAGTGCACCGCAATCAGCCCCAGCATTTT.

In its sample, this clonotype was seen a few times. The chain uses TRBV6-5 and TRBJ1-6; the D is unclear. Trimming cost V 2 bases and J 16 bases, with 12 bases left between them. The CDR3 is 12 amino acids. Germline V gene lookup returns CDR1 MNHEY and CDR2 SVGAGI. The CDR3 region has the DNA TGTGCCAGCAGTTACGCGAGACAAACTCTCCACTTT. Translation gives CASSYARQTLHF.

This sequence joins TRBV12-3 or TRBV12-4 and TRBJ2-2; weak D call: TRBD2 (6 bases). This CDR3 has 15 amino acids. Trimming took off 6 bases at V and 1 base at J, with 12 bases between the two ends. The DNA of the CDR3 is TGTGCCAGCAGCCGTAGGGGACTGAACACCGGGGAGCTGTTTTTT. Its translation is CASSRRGLNTGELFF.

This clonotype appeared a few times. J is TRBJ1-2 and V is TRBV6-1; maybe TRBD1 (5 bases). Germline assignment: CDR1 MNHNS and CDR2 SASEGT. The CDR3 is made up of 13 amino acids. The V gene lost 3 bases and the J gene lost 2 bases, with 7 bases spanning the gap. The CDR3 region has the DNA TGTGCCAGCAGTGATAAGGGGAACTATGGCTACACCTTC. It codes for CASSDKGNYGYTF.

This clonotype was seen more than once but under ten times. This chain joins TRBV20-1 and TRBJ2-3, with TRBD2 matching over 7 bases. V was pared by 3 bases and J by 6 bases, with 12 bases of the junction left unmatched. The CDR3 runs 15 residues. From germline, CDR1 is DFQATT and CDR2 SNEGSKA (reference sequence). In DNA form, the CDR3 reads TGCAGTGCTAGGGGGGGACTACTTTCGGTTGATACGCAGTATTTT. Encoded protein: CSARGGLLSVDTQYF.

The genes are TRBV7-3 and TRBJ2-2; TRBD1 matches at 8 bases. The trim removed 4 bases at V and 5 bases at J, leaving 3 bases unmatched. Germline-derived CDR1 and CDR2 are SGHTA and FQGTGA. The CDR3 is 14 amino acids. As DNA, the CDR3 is TGTGCCAGCAGCTCTGACAGGGGAACCGGGGAGCTGTTTTTT. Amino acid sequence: CASSSDRGTGELFF.

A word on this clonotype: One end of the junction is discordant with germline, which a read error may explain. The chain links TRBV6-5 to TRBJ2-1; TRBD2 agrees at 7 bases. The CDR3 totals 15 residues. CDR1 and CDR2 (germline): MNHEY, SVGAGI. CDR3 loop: CGSSRIAGSGGEQFF. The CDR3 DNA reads TGTGGCAGCAGTCGTATAGCGGGTTCTGGCGGTGAGCAGTTCTTC.

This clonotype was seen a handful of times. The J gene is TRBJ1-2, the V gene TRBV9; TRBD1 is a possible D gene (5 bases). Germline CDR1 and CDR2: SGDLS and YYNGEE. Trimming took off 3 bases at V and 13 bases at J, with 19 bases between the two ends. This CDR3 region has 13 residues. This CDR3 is CASSGGLAESLTF. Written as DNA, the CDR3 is TGTGCCAGCAGCGGGGGCCTTGCAGAGTCTCTCACCTTC.

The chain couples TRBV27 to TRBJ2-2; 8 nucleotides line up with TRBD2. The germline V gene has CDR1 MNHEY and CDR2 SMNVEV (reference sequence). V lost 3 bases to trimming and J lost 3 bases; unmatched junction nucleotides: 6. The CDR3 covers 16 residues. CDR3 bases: TGTGCCAGCAGTTTTTTGCGGGGGGCCTACACCGGGGAGCTGTTTTTT. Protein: CASSFLRGAYTGELFF.

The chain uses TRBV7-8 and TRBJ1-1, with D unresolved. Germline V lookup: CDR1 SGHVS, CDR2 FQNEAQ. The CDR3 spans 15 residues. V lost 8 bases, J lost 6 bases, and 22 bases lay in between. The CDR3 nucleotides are TGTGCCAGCTCAACGGGCGGATGGGCACACGCTGAAGCTTTCTTT. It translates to CASSTGGWAHAEAFF.

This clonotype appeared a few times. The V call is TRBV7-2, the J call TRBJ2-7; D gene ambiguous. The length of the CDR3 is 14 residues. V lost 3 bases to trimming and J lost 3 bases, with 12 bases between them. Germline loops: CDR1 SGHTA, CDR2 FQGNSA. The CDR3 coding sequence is TGTGCCAGCAGCTTTAGCTCTCCTCTCTACGAGCAGTACGTC. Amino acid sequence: CASSFSSPLYEQYV.

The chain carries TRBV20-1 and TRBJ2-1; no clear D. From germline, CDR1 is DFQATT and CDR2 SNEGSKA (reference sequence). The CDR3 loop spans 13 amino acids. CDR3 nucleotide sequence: TGCGGTATCAAAAAGACCCGGTGGAATGAGCAGTTCTTC. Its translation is CGIKKTRWNEQFF.

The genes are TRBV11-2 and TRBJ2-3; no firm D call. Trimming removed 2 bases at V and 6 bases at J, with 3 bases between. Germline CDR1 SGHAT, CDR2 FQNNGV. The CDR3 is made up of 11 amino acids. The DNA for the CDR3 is TGTGCCAGCAGCTTATGGGATACGCAGTATTTT. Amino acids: CASSLWDTQYF.

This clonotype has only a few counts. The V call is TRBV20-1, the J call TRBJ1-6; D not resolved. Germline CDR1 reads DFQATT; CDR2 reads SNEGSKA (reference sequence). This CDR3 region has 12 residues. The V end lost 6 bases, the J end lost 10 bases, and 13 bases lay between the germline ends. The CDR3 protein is CSAGRAGSPLHF. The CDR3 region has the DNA TGCAGTGCGGGGAGAGCGGGATCACCCCTCCACTTT.

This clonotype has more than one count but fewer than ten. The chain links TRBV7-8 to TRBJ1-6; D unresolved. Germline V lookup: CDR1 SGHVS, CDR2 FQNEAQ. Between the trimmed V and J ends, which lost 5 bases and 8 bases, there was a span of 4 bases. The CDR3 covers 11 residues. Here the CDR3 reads CASSIDSPLHF. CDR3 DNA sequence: TGTGCCAGCAGCATTGATTCACCCCTCCACTTT.

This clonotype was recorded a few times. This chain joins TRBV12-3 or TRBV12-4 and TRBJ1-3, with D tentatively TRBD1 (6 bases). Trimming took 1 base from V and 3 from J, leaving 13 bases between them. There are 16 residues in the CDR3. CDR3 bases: TGTGCCAGCAGTTTAGTGGGACAAAGAAGTGGAAACACCATATATTTT. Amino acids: CASSLVGQRSGNTIYF.

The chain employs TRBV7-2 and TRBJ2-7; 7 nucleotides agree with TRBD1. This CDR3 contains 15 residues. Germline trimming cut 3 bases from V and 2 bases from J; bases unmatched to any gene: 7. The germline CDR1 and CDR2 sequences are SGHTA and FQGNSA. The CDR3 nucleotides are TGTGCCAGCAGCTTCTCGAGGACAGGTCCCTACGAGCAGTACTTC. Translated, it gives CASSFSRTGPYEQYF. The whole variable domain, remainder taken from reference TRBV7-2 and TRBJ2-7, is GAGVSQSPSNKVTEKGKDVELRCDPISGHTALYWYRQSLGQGLEFLIYFQGNSAPDKSGLPSDRFSAERTGGSVSTLTIQRTQQEDSAVYLCASSFSRTGPYEQYFGPGTRLTVT.

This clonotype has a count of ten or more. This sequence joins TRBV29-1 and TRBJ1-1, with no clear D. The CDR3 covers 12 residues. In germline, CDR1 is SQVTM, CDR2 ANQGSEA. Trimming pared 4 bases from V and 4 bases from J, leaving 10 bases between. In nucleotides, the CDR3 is TGCAGCGTTGTGAGGCGGCGCACTGAAGCTTTCTTT. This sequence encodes CSVVRRRTEAFF.